A selection of T cell receptor beta chains follows, all from one sample in a study of blood T cell repertoires in COVID-19. Sequencing was performed with immunoSEQ multiplex PCR; in TCRdb, only in-frame clones are kept and a portion is missing. The table records roughly 240,000 clones, approximately 84% of them present only once. Sequencing input: peripheral blood. These receptors were obtained from a woman older than 75 with acute or convalescent COVID-19. Each CDR3 is given with its conserved first and last residue. D genes are given only for firm matches. Size is stated for part of the rows, as once, few or many counts, or as a class when the clone is expanded.

TRBV7-3	once	TRBJ2-5	TRBD1	TGTGCCAGCAGCCGTTACAGGGGAGAGACCCAGTACTTC	CASSRYRGETQYF
TRBV19	few	TRBJ1-2	TRBD1	TGTGCCAGTAGTATCAGAGACAGGGCCAGGGGTAACTATGGCTACACCTTC	CASSIRDRARGNYGYTF
TRBV11-2	-	TRBJ2-3	TRBD1	TGTGCCAGCAGCTTAAGCCCTTTTGCAGGGGGCAGGACAGATACGCAGTATTTT	CASSLSPFAGGRTDTQYF
TRBV14	-	TRBJ2-1	TRBD1	TGTGCCAGCAGCCTGGGACAGGCCTACCTCCATGAGCAGTTCTTC	CASSLGQAYLHEQFF
TRBV4-3	-	TRBJ2-2	TRBD1	TGCGCCAGCAGCCAAGGGCATACAGGGGGGAAGAAAACCGGGGAGCTGTTTTTT	CASSQGHTGGKKTGELFF
TRBV7-3	-	TRBJ2-1	TRBD1	TGTGCCAGCAGCTTGGTACAGGGGACCAGTGAGCAGTTCTTC	CASSLVQGTSEQFF
TRBV9	-	TRBJ2-7	-	TGTGCCAGCAGCGTAGCTAGAGGCGGGAACGAGCAGTACTTC	CASSVARGGNEQYF
TRBV3-1/TRBV3-2	-	TRBJ2-7	-	TGTGCCAGCAGCCAAGCTCTTGGACAGGGAGGGTACTACGAGCAGTACTTC	CASSQALGQGGYYEQYF
TRBV7-9	few	TRBJ2-3	TRBD1	TGTGCCTCAGGGACAGGGAGCACAGATACGCAGTATTTT	CASGTGSTDTQYF
TRBV4-1	-	TRBJ2-5	TRBD2	TGCGCCAGCAGCCAAGAGGCTAGCGGGGGAGGTGAGACCCAGTACTTC	CASSQEASGGGETQYF
TRBV7-8	-	TRBJ1-1	-	TGTGCCAGCAGGGGAGAGAGCCACTTCGCCTCGGGAAGTTTGGCTAAAGGCGCTGAAGCTTTCTTT	CASRGESHFASGSLAKGAEAFF
TRBV5-1	-	TRBJ2-6	-	TGCGCCAGCAGCTCCGACAGGTCCTCTGGGGCCAACGTCCTGACTTTC	CASSSDRSSGANVLTF
TRBV7-8	-	TRBJ2-3	-	TGTGCCAGCAGCTTAGTAGGGGTCAGAGACGATACGCAGTATTTT	CASSLVGVRDDTQYF
TRBV6-6	-	TRBJ2-3	-	TGTGCCAGCAGTTACTCCAGGCCCGACATTACGCAGTATTTT	CASSYSRPDITQYF
TRBV6-1	-	TRBJ1-2	-	TGTGCCAGCAGTGAGTCTGGGGGCGCGCGGTATGGCTACACCTTC	CASSESGGARYGYTF
TRBV12-3/TRBV12-4	-	TRBJ1-1	TRBD1	TGTGCCAGTAAAACAGGGGAAGTCACTGAAGCTTTCTTT	CASKTGEVTEAFF
TRBV7-8	-	TRBJ1-2	TRBD1	TGTGCCAGCAGCCCAGAGACTTACCCGACAGGGGGCTGGTATGGCTACACCTTC	CASSPETYPTGGWYGYTF
TRBV28	-	TRBJ2-1	TRBD2	TGTGCCAGCAGTTTAATCCCCCGGGAGGGCTACAATGAGCAGTTCTTC	CASSLIPREGYNEQFF
TRBV19	-	TRBJ1-1	-	TGTGCCAGTAGTGGGGCGACAGGGAACACTGAAGCTTTCTTT	CASSGATGNTEAFF
TRBV5-4	-	TRBJ2-6	-	TGTGCCAGCGGGGGGGCGCGTGGGGCCAACGTCCTGACTTTC	CASGGARGANVLTF
TRBV6-4	few	TRBJ2-7	-	TGTGCCAGCAGTGTTGCGGGATTAAAGCAGTACTTC	CASSVAGLKQYF
TRBV3-1/TRBV3-2	once	TRBJ2-2	-	TGTGCCAGCAGCCGAGCCAGGGGCACCGGGGAGCTGTTTTTT	CASSRARGTGELFF
TRBV18	few	TRBJ1-2	-	TGTGCCAGCATGGTCGCTCAAGGGGCACAGTACACCTTC	CASMVAQGAQYTF
TRBV3-1/TRBV3-2	-	TRBJ2-7	-	TGTGCCAGCAGCCAAGAGTCCCAGGTACACTACGAGCAGTACTTC	CASSQESQVHYEQYF
TRBV5-5	-	TRBJ1-2	TRBD1	TGTGCCAGCAGCTTAAGCCTGGACAGGTCGCGCTATGGCTACACCTTC	CASSLSLDRSRYGYTF
TRBV11-3	-	TRBJ2-2	-	TGTGCCAGCAGCCGACACGGCGCCGGGGAGCTGTTTTTT	CASSRHGAGELFF
TRBV6-2/TRBV6-3	-	TRBJ2-5	TRBD2	TGTGCCAGCAGTTACCGGAACCTAGCGGGCGCACAAGAGACCCAGTACTTC	CASSYRNLAGAQETQYF
TRBV5-1	-	TRBJ1-1	-	TGCGCCAGCAGCTCCGGACAGCGGTTTATGTACACTGAAGCTTTCTTT	CASSSGQRFMYTEAFF